These T cell receptor beta chains were read from a single sample in a study of human T cells and chemical hapten exposure. TCRdb analysed the 5' RACE reads with MiXCR anew, one entry per CDR3 protein. This sample has 81,000 or so distinct CDR3 sequences, with about 7.7% found just once. The source of these receptors is a male donor in good health. Both conserved end residues are part of each CDR3. D genes are given only for firm matches. Part of the rows lack a size; the others show once, few, many or a class for expanded clones.

J	size	V	D	CDR3	DNA
TRBJ1-5	many	TRBV3-1	-	CASSPHGRRSNQPQHF	TGTGCCAGCAGCCCCCATGGTCGCAGATCCAATCAGCCCCAGCATTTT
TRBJ2-3	many	TRBV12-3/TRBV12-4	TRBD2	CASRGTSGNTDTQYF	TGTGCCAGCCGCGGGACTAGCGGGAACACAGATACGCAGTATTTT
TRBJ1-2	-	TRBV4-1	TRBD1	CASSQAGGAGYTF	TGCGCCAGCAGCCAAGCAGGGGGGGCTGGCTACACCTTC
TRBJ2-2	few	TRBV19	-	CASSIGSGELFF	TGTGCCAGTAGTATAGGGTCCGGGGAGCTGTTTTTT
TRBJ2-7	many	TRBV27	TRBD1	CASSPGTGLVEQYF	TGTGCCAGCAGTCCCGGGACAGGGTTAGTCGAGCAGTACTTC
TRBJ1-4	-	TRBV5-8	-	CASSLKTATNEKLFF	TGTGCCAGCAGCTTGAAAACGGCAACTAATGAAAAACTGTTTTTT
TRBJ2-7	few	TRBV7-2	-	CASSFRVGAGLSNPYF	TGTGCCAGCAGCTTTCGTGTTGGGGCAGGGCTCTCTAACCCGTACTTC
TRBJ1-1	-	TRBV20-1	-	CSARISLNTEAFF	TGCAGTGCTAGGATAAGTTTGAACACTGAAGCTTTCTTT
TRBJ2-3	many	TRBV20-1	TRBD2	CSAMEGLAGVTQYF	TGCAGTGCTATGGAGGGACTAGCGGGTGTTACGCAGTATTTT
TRBJ1-6	-	TRBV4-3	TRBD1	CASSQDAAGGNNSPLHF	TGCGCCAGCAGCCAAGACGCCGCAGGGGGTAATAATTCACCCCTCCACTTT
TRBJ2-7	many	TRBV28	-	CASSPGPNEQYF	TGTGCCAGCAGTCCCGGACCCAACGAGCAGTACTTC
TRBJ2-3	few	TRBV4-1	TRBD2	CASSQDRASGRQYF	TGCGCCAGCAGCCAAGATAGAGCTAGCGGTCGTCAGTATTTT
TRBJ2-5	many	TRBV7-2	-	CASSQEYSRETQYF	TGTGCCAGCAGCCAAGAGTACAGCCGCGAGACCCAGTACTTC
TRBJ1-5	-	TRBV19	TRBD1	CASEQGMGSNQPQHF	TGTGCCAGCGAACAGGGGATGGGTAGCAATCAGCCCCAGCATTTT
TRBJ2-5	-	TRBV3-1	TRBD2	CASSQVSSGAETQYF	TGTGCCAGCAGCCAAGTTTCTAGCGGTGCGGAGACCCAGTACTTC
TRBJ2-5	few	TRBV28	-	CASSPGGSLDETQYF	TGTGCCAGCAGTCCCGGGGGCAGCTTGGATGAGACCCAGTACTTC
TRBJ2-1	-	TRBV3-1	TRBD2	CASSPTSGYNEQFF	TGTGCCAGCAGCCCAACTAGCGGATACAATGAGCAGTTCTTC
TRBJ2-7	many	TRBV20-1	TRBD2	CSATGTSGGISSYEQYF	TGCAGTGCCACCGGGACTAGCGGGGGAATAAGCTCCTACGAGCAGTACTTC
TRBJ2-7	many	TRBV5-1	TRBD1	CASSIGQGTYEQYF	TGCGCCAGCAGCATTGGACAGGGGACCTACGAGCAGTACTTC
TRBJ2-7	many	TRBV2	-	CASSAGSYEQYF	TGTGCCAGCAGTGCGGGGAGCTACGAGCAGTACTTC
TRBJ2-7	many	TRBV5-6	-	CASSLSLRGEQYF	TGTGCCAGCAGTTTATCCCTAAGGGGCGAGCAGTACTTC
TRBJ2-7	-	TRBV27	TRBD2	CASSLLAGGRAGYEQYF	TGTGCCAGCAGTTTACTGGCGGGCGGGAGGGCCGGGTACGAGCAGTACTTC
TRBJ1-5	-	TRBV6-5	-	CASSQGAHYSNQPQHF	TGTGCCAGCAGCCAGGGAGCCCATTATAGCAATCAGCCCCAGCATTTT
TRBJ2-4	few	TRBV27	-	CASRTSSPNNIQYF	TGTGCCAGCAGGACTAGTTCCCCAAACAACATTCAGTACTTC
TRBJ2-1	many	TRBV6-2/TRBV6-3	-	CASSYPAGAYNEQFF	TGTGCCAGCAGTTACCCGGCAGGTGCCTACAATGAGCAGTTCTTC
TRBJ1-2	-	TRBV12-3/TRBV12-4	TRBD1	CASSLALNRDRLNGYTF	TGTGCCAGCAGTTTAGCGCTAAATCGGGACAGGTTAAATGGCTACACCTTC
TRBJ2-7	few	TRBV6-7	-	CASHRGRIYVEQYF	TGTGCCAGTCATCGGGGACGGATCTACGTAGAGCAGTACTTC
TRBJ2-1	many	TRBV2	TRBD2	CARQEPGGSYNEQFF	TGTGCCAGACAAGAGCCGGGGGGCTCCTACAATGAGCAGTTCTTC
TRBJ2-7	many	TRBV18	-	CASSDFGPDTRYF	TGTGCCAGCTCCGACTTTGGCCCTGACACCCGGTACTTC
TRBJ2-2	many	TRBV5-1	TRBD2	CASSLEPLAGSYTGELFF	TGCGCCAGCAGCTTGGAGCCACTAGCGGGATCATACACCGGGGAGCTGTTTTTT
TRBJ2-3	-	TRBV12-3/TRBV12-4	-	CASSSVRFTDTQYF	TGTGCCAGCAGTTCTGTCCGGTTCACAGATACGCAGTATTTT
TRBJ1-5	few	TRBV12-3/TRBV12-4	-	CASSLRSNQPQHF	TGTGCCAGCAGTTTGAGGAGCAATCAGCCCCAGCATTTT
TRBJ2-7	many	TRBV5-1	TRBD1	CASSSWGQTFYEQYF	TGCGCCAGCAGCTCTTGGGGACAGACATTCTACGAGCAGTACTTC
TRBJ1-4	few	TRBV7-9	-	CASSPPRATNEKLFF	TGTGCCAGCAGCCCCCCCCGAGCAACTAATGAAAAACTGTTTTTT
TRBJ2-1	many	TRBV6-2/TRBV6-3	TRBD2	CASTKSGGYSYNEQFF	TGTGCCAGCACCAAAAGCGGGGGATATTCCTACAATGAGCAGTTCTTC
TRBJ1-2	-	TRBV5-4	TRBD1	CASSLEQGVNGYTF	TGTGCCAGCAGCTTGGAACAGGGGGTGAATGGCTACACCTTC
TRBJ1-2	medium-sized	TRBV20-1	-	CSASPDSPGDYTF	TGCAGTGCTAGTCCGGACTCCCCGGGAGACTACACCTTC
TRBJ2-1	-	TRBV6-1	TRBD1	CASSREPGTGGLEQFF	TGTGCCAGCAGTCGCGAACCTGGGACAGGGGGGCTTGAGCAGTTCTTC
TRBJ2-7	few	TRBV5-1	TRBD2	CASTLGGTATYEQYF	TGCGCCAGCACCCTCGGGGGGACGGCAACCTACGAGCAGTACTTC
TRBJ2-2	few	TRBV6-6	-	CASRSGTIGTGELFF	TGTGCCAGCAGATCCGGGACAATAGGGACCGGGGAGCTGTTTTTT
TRBJ2-1	-	TRBV3-1	TRBD1	CASSQGDSSYNEQFF	TGTGCCAGCAGCCAAGGGGACAGCTCCTACAATGAGCAGTTCTTC
TRBJ2-2	-	TRBV2	-	CASSDFLLAGELFF	TGTGCCAGCAGTGATTTCCTCTTGGCCGGGGAGCTGTTTTTT